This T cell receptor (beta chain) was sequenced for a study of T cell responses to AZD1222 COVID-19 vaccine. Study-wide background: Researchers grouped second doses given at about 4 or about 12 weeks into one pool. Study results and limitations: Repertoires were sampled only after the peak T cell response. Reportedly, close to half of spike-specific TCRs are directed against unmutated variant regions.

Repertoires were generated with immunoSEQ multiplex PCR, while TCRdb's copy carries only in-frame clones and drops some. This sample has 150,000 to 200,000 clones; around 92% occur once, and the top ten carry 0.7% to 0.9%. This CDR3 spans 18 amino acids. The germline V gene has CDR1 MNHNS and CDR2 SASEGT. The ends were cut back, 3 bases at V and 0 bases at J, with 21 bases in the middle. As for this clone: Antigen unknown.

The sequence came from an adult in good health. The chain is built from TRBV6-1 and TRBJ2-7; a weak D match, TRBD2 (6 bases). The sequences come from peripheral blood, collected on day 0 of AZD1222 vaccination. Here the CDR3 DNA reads TGTGCCAGCAGTGACAACGCCCGAGGGCGGGGCTACTCCTACGAGCAGTACTTC. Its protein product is CASSDNARGRGYSYEQYF.